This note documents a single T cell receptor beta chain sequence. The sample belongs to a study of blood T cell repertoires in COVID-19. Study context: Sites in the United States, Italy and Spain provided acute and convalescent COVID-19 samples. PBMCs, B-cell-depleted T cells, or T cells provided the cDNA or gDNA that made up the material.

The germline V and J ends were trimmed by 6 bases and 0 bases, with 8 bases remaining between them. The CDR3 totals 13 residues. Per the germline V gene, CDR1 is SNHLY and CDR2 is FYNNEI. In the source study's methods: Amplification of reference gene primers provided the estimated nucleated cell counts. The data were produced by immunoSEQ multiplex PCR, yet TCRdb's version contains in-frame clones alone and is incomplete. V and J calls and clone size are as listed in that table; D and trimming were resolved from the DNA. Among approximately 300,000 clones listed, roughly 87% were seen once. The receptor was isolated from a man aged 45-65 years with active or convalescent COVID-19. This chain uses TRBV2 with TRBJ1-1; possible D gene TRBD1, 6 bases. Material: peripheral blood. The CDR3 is CASRRDMNTEAFF. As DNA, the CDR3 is TGTGCCAGCAGAAGGGACATGAACACTGAAGCTTTCTTT.